What follows describes a single T cell receptor beta chain. What this receptor recognizes is not known. Base quality data are lacking; no much larger clone is found one base away. The library relied on PCR. At the Johns Hopkins FTIC core, DNA from the cultured CD4+ T cells underwent TCR sequencing with the Oncomine TCR Beta short-read assay. Genomic DNA was extracted from the cultured CD4+ T cells with the QIAamp micro DNA kit. Oncomine TCR Beta libraries made from cultured CD4+ T cells were pooled using unique dual indexes and sequenced on an Illumina iSeq 100. On the study's bioinformatics: Non-productive sequences were filtered out, and CDR3s that did not start with C, did not end with F or W, or were shorter than 7 amino acids were discarded. Antigen-specific clonotypes were identified using the MANAFEST web application through comparison of peptide-stimulated wells with reference and other culture wells. To be called positive, a clone needed an FDR below 0.05, an odds ratio above 5, and a productive frequency above 0.1% in at least two of three replicate wells. Cross-reactive clonotypes were defined as significantly expanded in both SARS-CoV-2 spike wells and at least one common cold coronavirus spike condition. Similarity between CDR3 sequences was evaluated in R version 3.6.1 using Levenshtein distances (stringdist) and unrooted phylogenetic trees (ape). The raw public reads went through TCRdb reprocessing: fastp at Q25, MiXCR clone calling, in-frame beta chains kept. Rows are unified per CDR3 protein, each entry keeping the most common DNA and genes. TCRdb, rather than the study authors, made the V and J calls. Counted in this sample were 20,000 to 25,000 distinct CDR3 sequences; 46% of them appeared once. The top ten hold about 12% of the sample.

Read against the paper, the sample's time point label means: late sampling 161 to 241 days after vaccination in a few convalescent patients. The treatment or condition tag for this specimen amounts to: roughly 10-day PBMC culture with coronavirus spike peptide pools or control peptides (ViraFEST assay). The ViraFEST assay, used in the study, expanded antigen-specific T cells with peptide pools and then identified the expanded clonotypes through TCR sequencing. Positive SARS-CoV-2 PCR tests in the convalescent patients dated from March to December 2020, before Alpha, Beta and Delta variants emerged in the United States. PBMCs were cultured at fewer than 2.5 million per well in IMDM supplemented with roughly 5% human AB serum and 8 to 10 IU/ml IL-2, with approximately 10 ug/ml peptide pools added. On days 3 and 7, half of the culture medium was replaced with fresh IL-2-containing medium. After 10 days of culture, CD4+ T cells were isolated by negative selection using the EasySep CD4+ T cell isolation kit. Ficoll-Paque Plus gradient centrifugation was used to isolate PBMCs from whole blood, and the isolated PBMCs were then either used fresh or cryopreserved at -140C. In general, triplicate wells were set up for every culture condition.

Its CDR3 holds 13 amino acids, cysteine through phenylalanine. CDR3 DNA only is kept here, 39 bases in frame from base 1. CDR1 and CDR2 (SGHAT, FQNNGV) derive from the germline V gene. These data come from a study of vaccination and CD4 T cells after COVID-19 (dated by TCRdb to about 2022). About the study as a whole: Every convalescent patient had a positive nasal swab PCR test for SARS-CoV-2, with mild disease in nine or ten patients and severe disease in one. The convalescent cohort included six males and four females, with two Hispanic individuals, seven Caucasians, two Asians and one multiracial person. Culture stimuli were overlapping spike peptide pools from SARS-CoV-2 and from the common cold coronaviruses HCoV-NL63, HCoV-OC43 and HCoV-229E. Control cultures used a CEFX viral epitope pool as positive control, an HIV-1 Nef peptide pool as negative control, or no peptide. Participants got two doses of the Pfizer-BioNTech BNT162b2 vaccine (n=8) or two doses of the Moderna mRNA-1273 vaccine (n=2). Post-COVID blood samples from convalescent patients were collected a median of approximately 100 days after diagnosis, with a range of about 35 to 161 days. Post-vaccine blood samples were collected a median of approximately 72 days after the second vaccine dose, ranging from about 13 to 250 days. In around 9 COVID-19 convalescent patients and 4 infection-naive healthy vaccine recipients, researchers compared the spike-specific CD4+ TCR repertoire from before mRNA vaccination with the repertoire from after. For three convalescent patients, samples were collected at an early post-vaccination timepoint (day 14) as well as at a late post-vaccination timepoint (days 161 to 241). Results the study describes overall, beyond this receptor: Of the vaccine-specific clones in convalescent patients, 304 of 307, or nearly all, reacted only to SARS-CoV-2 spike and did not cross-react with common cold coronaviruses. Among the post-vaccine SARS-CoV-2-reactive clones in convalescent patients, a median 86.3% showed up only after vaccination, which suggests vaccine-specific priming. The median count of SARS-CoV-2-reactive clonotypes went up from approximately 22 after infection to 30 to 40 after vaccination, although the change was not significant. The study included relatively few convalescent patients and did not analyze early timepoints after natural infection.

The material was CD4+ T cells from blood, cultured in vitro, obtained about 7 months after SARS-CoV-2 vaccination. The sequence came from a human donor who had recovered from COVID-19. The rearranged chain carries TRBV11-2 and TRBJ2-7; 7 central nucleotides agree with TRBD1. The DNA end is more similar to TRBJ2-5, so the J call may be wrong. The CDR3 region reads CASSRDRQETQYF. The DNA is TGTGCCAGCAGCCGGGACAGACAAGAGACCCAGTACTTC.